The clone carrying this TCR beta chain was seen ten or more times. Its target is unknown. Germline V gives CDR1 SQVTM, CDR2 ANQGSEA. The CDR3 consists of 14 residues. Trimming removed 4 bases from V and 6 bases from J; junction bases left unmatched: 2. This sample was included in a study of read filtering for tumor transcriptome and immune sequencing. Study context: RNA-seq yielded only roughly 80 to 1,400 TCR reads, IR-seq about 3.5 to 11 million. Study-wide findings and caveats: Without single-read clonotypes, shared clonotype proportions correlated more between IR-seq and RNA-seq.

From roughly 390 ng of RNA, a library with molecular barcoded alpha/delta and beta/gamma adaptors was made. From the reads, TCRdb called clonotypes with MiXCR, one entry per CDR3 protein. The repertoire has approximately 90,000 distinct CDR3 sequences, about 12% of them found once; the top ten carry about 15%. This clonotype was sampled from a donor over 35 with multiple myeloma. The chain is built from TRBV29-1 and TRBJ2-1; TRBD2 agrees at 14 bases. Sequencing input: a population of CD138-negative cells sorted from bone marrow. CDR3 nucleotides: TGCAGCGTTGTGGGACTAGCGGGAGTCAATGAGCAGTTCTTC. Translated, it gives CSVVGLAGVNEQFF.